Sequencing of this TCR beta chain was carried out in a study of CD8 T cells in ankylosing spondylitis. TCRdb recomputed calls from the 5' RACE reads with MiXCR, one row per CDR3 protein. The sample consists of around 490,000 distinct CDR3 sequences, under 5.5% of them appearing once. Broader study findings: Ankylosing spondylitis blood seemed to carry a telltale TCR beta motif made of fewer than ten highly homologous variants.

This clonotype was counted ten times or more. As yet, its antigen is unknown. In germline, CDR1 is SNHLY, CDR2 FYNNEI. With V trimmed by 9 bases and J by 5 bases, 11 bases remained unmatched. The CDR3 totals 14 residues. The TCR originated in a male donor with ankylosing spondylitis. Specimen: blood, either unsorted or a sorted T cell fraction (not recorded which). The chain joins TRBV2 to TRBJ2-5; 8 bases are shared with TRBD2. This chain's CDR3 is CARGRSSGMETQYF. CDR3 nucleotides: TGTGCCAGAGGAAGGAGTAGCGGGATGGAGACCCAGTACTTC.